This TCR beta chain originates from a study of T cell responses to AZD1222 COVID-19 vaccine. About this clone itself: Its antigen is unidentified.

General study results and limits: Among those given AZD1222, only 6 or 7 were seropositive at baseline. White British people made up most donors, females outnumbered males, and clonal diversity was possibly underestimated. Spike-specific TCR depth and breadth grew after two AZD1222 doses. No day 14 peak samples; only post-peak repertoires were characterized.

Here immunoSEQ multiplex PCR was the method, and the copy in TCRdb shows in-frame clones only, minus some. The sample includes over 150,000 clones, about 89% of them seen just once. V was shortened by 5 bases and J by 2 bases, with 14 bases between the two germline ends. CDR1 and CDR2 from the germline V gene are MNHEY and SMNVEV (reference sequence). CDR3 length equals 15 residues. Sequences were derived from peripheral blood, sampled 28 days after the second AZD1222 dose. The sequence came from an adult who received the AZD1222 COVID-19 vaccine. The chain combines TRBV27 with TRBJ2-3; D may be TRBD2 (5 bases). CDR3: CASSPQTTHTDTQYF. The CDR3 nucleotides read TGTGCCAGCAGTCCCCAGACTACCCACACAGATACGCAGTATTTT.